The clone carrying this T cell receptor (beta chain) came up a few times. Its target is unknown. One end of the junction does not line up with germline, which may come from a read error. The CDR3 totals 13 residues. The germline V gene encodes CDR1 SGHRS and CDR2 YFSETQ. This specimen belongs to a study of early T cells in non-severe SARS-CoV-2 infection. Unique molecular identifiers were added to individual cDNA molecules. TCRdb analysed the 5' RACE reads with MiXCR anew, one entry per CDR3 protein. The sample yields about 77,000 distinct CDR3 sequences, about 15% seen once. Study findings and constraints: Sequences matched to VDJdb favored anti-spike CD8 responses, while private and CD4 specificities were missed.

The chain uses TRBV5-1 and TRBJ2-4; D is perhaps TRBD1 (5 bases). The TCR originated in an adult who was a healthcare worker with PCR-confirmed SARS-CoV-2 infection or an uninfected control (not recorded which). Sequences were obtained from whole blood. CDR3 nucleotides: TGCGCCAGCAGTGAAATGGGAATTAGTGGGGCCAACTTC. Its protein is CASSEMGISGANF.